Listed below are T cell receptor beta chains from one sample, sequenced in a study of T cells in Graves' hyperthyroidism and ophthalmopathy. MiXCR was run by TCRdb on the multiplex PCR reads, yielding one entry per CDR3 protein. The sample shows fewer than 350,000 distinct CDR3 sequences, roughly an eighth of them seen only once. Sequenced input: blood. Receptor source: a woman aged 40 to 50 with Graves' hyperthyroidism. The CDR3 runs from the conserved cysteine through the conserved F or W. The order of the fields is D gene, V gene, clone size, J gene, CDR3 protein, CDR3 DNA. D genes are given only for firm matches. The size of a clone is reported for some rows only, either as once, few or many, or as a class for expanded clones.

TRBD1	TRBV29-1	many	TRBJ2-7	CSVLRDRVTYEQYF	TGCAGCGTCTTACGGGACAGGGTAACCTACGAGCAGTACTTC
NA	TRBV7-8	many	TRBJ2-3	CASSLVKGKGADTQYF	TGTGCCAGCAGCTTAGTAAAGGGCAAAGGGGCAGATACGCAGTATTTT
TRBD2	TRBV27	many	TRBJ2-7	CASSWTSGTRWEQYF	TGTGCCAGCAGTTGGACTAGCGGGACCCGCTGGGAGCAGTACTTC
NA	TRBV14	few	TRBJ2-3	CASSQVSGRPTDTQYF	TGTGCCAGCAGCCAAGTATCGGGGAGACCCACAGATACGCAGTATTTT
NA	TRBV10-3	many	TRBJ2-2	CAIRMGANTGELFF	TGTGCCATCCGAATGGGGGCGAACACCGGGGAGCTGTTTTTT
TRBD2	TRBV5-5	once	TRBJ2-5	CASSLVSGRGQETQYF	TGTGCCAGCAGCTTGGTTAGCGGGAGAGGGCAAGAGACCCAGTACTTC
NA	TRBV20-1	many	TRBJ2-1	CSARDLGANEQFF	TGCAGTGCTAGAGATCTAGGCGCCAATGAGCAGTTCTTC
TRBD1	TRBV5-1	NA	TRBJ1-1	CASSLAGGENTEAFF	TGCGCCAGCAGCTTGGCAGGGGGCGAGAACACTGAAGCTTTCTTT
NA	TRBV29-1	many	TRBJ2-3	CSVEAPMGARDTQYF	TGCAGCGTTGAAGCACCAATGGGAGCAAGAGATACGCAGTATTTT
NA	TRBV20-1	many	TRBJ2-7	CSAAVQGWGASYEQYF	TGCAGTGCCGCGGTGCAGGGATGGGGTGCTTCCTACGAGCAGTACTTC
NA	TRBV19	NA	TRBJ2-2	CASSPLADTGELFF	TGTGCCAGTAGTCCACTAGCCGACACCGGGGAGCTGTTTTTT
TRBD2	TRBV11-3	NA	TRBJ2-7	CASSWSASGSSYEQYF	TGTGCCAGCAGCTGGTCGGCTAGCGGGAGCTCCTACGAGCAGTACTTC
NA	TRBV9	many	TRBJ1-6	CASSVGVGPLHF	TGTGCCAGCAGCGTAGGTGTGGGACCCCTCCACTTT
TRBD2	TRBV15	few	TRBJ2-1	CATSRDQAGGPGEQFF	TGTGCCACCAGCAGAGATCAAGCGGGAGGGCCGGGTGAGCAGTTCTTC
NA	TRBV4-1	NA	TRBJ2-2	CASSLHSAGELFF	TGCGCCAGCAGCCTACATAGCGCCGGGGAGCTGTTTTTT
TRBD2	TRBV20-1	many	TRBJ2-1	CSARELAGYNEQFF	TGCAGTGCTAGGGAGCTAGCGGGATACAATGAGCAGTTCTTC
NA	TRBV11-2	few	TRBJ1-2	CASSFASANYGYTF	TGTGCCAGCAGCTTTGCCTCCGCTAACTATGGCTACACCTTC
NA	TRBV28	many	TRBJ1-5	CASSSQTGLNQPQHF	TGTGCCAGCAGTTCCCAGACAGGACTCAATCAGCCCCAGCATTTT
TRBD1	TRBV12-3/TRBV12-4	many	TRBJ2-7	CASIDSTGLREQYF	TGTGCCAGCATCGACTCGACAGGGTTAAGGGAGCAGTACTTC
NA	TRBV20-1	many	TRBJ1-3	CSARGSSSGNTIYF	TGCAGTGCTAGAGGCTCCTCTTCTGGAAACACCATATATTTT
TRBD1	TRBV2	NA	TRBJ1-4	CASSPTGGMGKLFF	TGTGCCAGCAGCCCTACAGGGGGGATGGGAAAACTGTTTTTT
NA	TRBV7-3	many	TRBJ1-1	CASSSGTNTEAFF	TGTGCCAGCAGCTCAGGCACGAACACTGAAGCTTTCTTT
NA	TRBV11-2	many	TRBJ1-1	CASSLAWGDTEAFF	TGTGCCAGCAGCTTAGCATGGGGGGACACTGAAGCTTTCTTT
NA	TRBV18	many	TRBJ2-5	CASSPSSRNQETQYF	TGTGCCAGCTCACCTTCCTCCAGGAACCAAGAGACCCAGTACTTC
NA	TRBV20-1	many	TRBJ1-2	CSARDPPGRGPDYGYTF	TGCAGTGCTAGAGATCCCCCCGGCAGGGGACCGGACTATGGCTACACCTTC
TRBD1	TRBV6-2/TRBV6-3	NA	TRBJ1-1	CASSGYRGNTEAFF	TGTGCCAGCAGTGGTTACAGGGGGAACACTGAAGCTTTCTTT
NA	TRBV5-1	few	TRBJ1-2	CASSFLLGYTF	TGCGCCAGCAGCTTCCTTCTTGGCTACACCTTC
NA	TRBV10-3	few	TRBJ1-2	CAISPDGINYGYTF	TGTGCCATCAGTCCGGACGGAATTAACTATGGCTACACCTTC
TRBD2	TRBV19	NA	TRBJ2-7	CASSITGGTNEQYF	TGTGCCAGTAGTATAACGGGAGGTACGAACGAGCAGTACTTC
TRBD1	TRBV27	many	TRBJ1-6	CASSSQTGMRSPLHF	TGTGCCAGCAGTTCCCAGACAGGGATGCGTTCACCCCTCCACTTT
NA	TRBV3-1	many	TRBJ1-2	CASSQPAGLGYTF	TGTGCCAGCAGCCAACCCGCAGGGTTGGGCTACACCTTC
TRBD2	TRBV14	NA	TRBJ2-1	CASSPGLADYNEQFF	TGTGCCAGCAGCCCTGGACTAGCGGACTACAATGAGCAGTTCTTC
NA	TRBV7-2	NA	TRBJ2-1	CASSLWGREMADEQFF	TGTGCCAGCAGCTTGTGGGGACGGGAGATGGCCGATGAGCAGTTCTTC
TRBD2	TRBV3-1	NA	TRBJ2-1	CASSQDIQRETDEQFF	TGTGCCAGCAGCCAAGATATCCAGCGGGAGACCGATGAGCAGTTCTTC
NA	TRBV5-6	many	TRBJ2-7	CASSHGNYEQYF	TGTGCCAGCAGTCACGGGAACTACGAGCAGTACTTC
NA	TRBV3-1	many	TRBJ2-3	CASSQPERGGRSTDTQYF	TGTGCCAGCAGCCAACCGGAACGAGGGGGTAGAAGTACAGATACGCAGTATTTT
TRBD2	TRBV19	many	TRBJ2-1	CASASGSGNEQFF	TGTGCCAGCGCTAGCGGGAGTGGTAATGAGCAGTTCTTC
NA	TRBV7-3	few	TRBJ2-2	CASSLAPGAGELFF	TGTGCCAGCAGTCTCGCCCCGGGGGCAGGGGAGCTGTTTTTT
NA	TRBV5-4	NA	TRBJ1-2	CAGSTGTLINYGYTF	TGTGCCGGCAGCACCGGGACACTTATTAACTATGGCTACACCTTC
NA	TRBV7-9	many	TRBJ1-2	CASSGDSNYGYTF	TGTGCCAGCAGCGGCGACTCTAACTATGGCTACACCTTC
TRBD2	TRBV19	NA	TRBJ2-7	CASRPASGRAKEQYF	TGTGCCAGCCGCCCGGCTAGCGGGAGGGCCAAGGAGCAGTACTTC
NA	TRBV20-1	many	TRBJ2-5	CSARPNSFQETQYF	TGCAGTGCTCGCCCAAACAGCTTCCAAGAGACCCAGTACTTC
NA	TRBV4-1	few	TRBJ1-1	CASSQVRMNTEAFF	TGCGCCAGCAGCCAAGTACGGATGAACACTGAAGCTTTCTTT
TRBD1	TRBV28	many	TRBJ1-3	CASSSGQLNSGNTIYF	TGTGCCAGCAGTTCGGGACAGCTTAACTCTGGAAACACCATATATTTT
NA	TRBV2	many	TRBJ1-4	CASSGTYEKLFF	TGTGCCAGCAGTGGGACGTATGAAAAACTGTTTTTT
NA	TRBV7-2	many	TRBJ1-2	CASSSSSGVNYGYTF	TGTGCCAGCAGTTCCTCCTCAGGGGTTAACTATGGCTACACCTTC
TRBD1	TRBV11-2	many	TRBJ1-1	CASSHPTDRGDTEAFF	TGTGCCAGCAGCCACCCCACGGACAGGGGCGACACTGAAGCTTTCTTT
NA	TRBV20-1	many	TRBJ2-3	CSAKRSGDTQYF	TGCAGTGCCAAGAGAAGCGGGGATACGCAGTATTTT
TRBD1	TRBV15	NA	TRBJ1-3	CATSQDRGLGNTIYF	TGTGCCACCAGTCAGGACAGGGGGCTTGGAAACACCATATATTTT
TRBD2	TRBV2	NA	TRBJ2-4	CASSPPGLAPNIQYF	TGTGCCAGCAGTCCCCCGGGACTAGCGCCAAACATTCAGTACTTC
TRBD1	TRBV6-1	many	TRBJ1-5	CASTAGTGGNQPQHF	TGTGCCAGCACCGCCGGGACAGGGGGCAATCAGCCCCAGCATTTT
TRBD2	TRBV28	many	TRBJ2-1	CASSISGVNEQFF	TGTGCCAGCAGTATAAGCGGGGTCAATGAGCAGTTCTTC
NA	TRBV2	many	TRBJ2-7	CASSSLTYEQYF	TGTGCCAGCAGCTCTCTTACATACGAGCAGTACTTC
NA	TRBV27	many	TRBJ2-5	CASSWDFQETQYF	TGTGCCAGCAGTTGGGACTTCCAAGAGACCCAGTACTTC